This T cell receptor beta chain was recovered during a study of blood T cells in healthy people across ages. This clonotype showed up many times. Antigen: not known. This CDR3 region has 13 residues. Trimming cost V 4 bases and J 1 base, with 8 bases left between them. The germline CDR1 and CDR2 sequences are SGHRS and YFSETQ. General study results and limits: Donor CMV infection status was unknown, possibly confounding age-related changes in expanded clonotypes.

The authors ran a second PCR of about 7 to 11 cycles using a sample-barcoded 5' primer and a J-beta primer mix. TCRdb itself ran the 5' RACE reads through MiXCR, one entry per CDR3 protein. The table shows 600,000 or so distinct CDR3 sequences, with about 30% occurring only once. About 9.6 milliliters of peripheral blood were drawn from each donor into EDTA-treated tubes. Input material: blood. The receptor was derived from a woman aged 80 or over in good health. The V gene is TRBV5-1, the J gene TRBJ1-2, with D tentatively TRBD1 (5 bases). CDR3 amino acids: CASSRRDNYGYTF. The DNA of the CDR3 is TGCGCCAGCAGCCGCAGGGATAACTATGGCTACACCTTC.